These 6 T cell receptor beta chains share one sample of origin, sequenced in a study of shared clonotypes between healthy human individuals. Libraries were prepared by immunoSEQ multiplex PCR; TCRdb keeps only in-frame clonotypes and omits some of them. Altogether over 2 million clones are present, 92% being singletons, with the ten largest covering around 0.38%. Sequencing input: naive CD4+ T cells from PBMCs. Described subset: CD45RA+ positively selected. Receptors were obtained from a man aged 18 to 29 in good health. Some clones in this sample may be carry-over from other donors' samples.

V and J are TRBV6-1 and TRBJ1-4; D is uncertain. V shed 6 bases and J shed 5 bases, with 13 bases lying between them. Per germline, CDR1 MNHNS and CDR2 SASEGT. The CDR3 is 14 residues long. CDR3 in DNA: TGTGCCAGCAGCAACCGGGCCTCAAATGAAAAACTGTTTTTT. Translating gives CASSNRASNEKLFF.

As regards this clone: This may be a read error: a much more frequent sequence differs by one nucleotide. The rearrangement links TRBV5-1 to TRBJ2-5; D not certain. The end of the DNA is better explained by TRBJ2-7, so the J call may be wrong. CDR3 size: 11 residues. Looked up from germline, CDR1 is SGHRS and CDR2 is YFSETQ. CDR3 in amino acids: CASSLYYEQYF. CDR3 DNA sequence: TGCGCCAGCAGCTTGTACTACGAGCAGTACTTC.

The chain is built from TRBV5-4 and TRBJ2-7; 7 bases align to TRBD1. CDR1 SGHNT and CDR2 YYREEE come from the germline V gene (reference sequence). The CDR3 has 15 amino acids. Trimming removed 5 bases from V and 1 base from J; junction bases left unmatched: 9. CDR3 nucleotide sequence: TGTGCCAGCAGTCCTTACGGGACAGCTTCCTACGAGCAGTACTTC. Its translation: CASSPYGTASYEQYF.

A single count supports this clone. CDR3 bases: TGTGCCAGTAGTCAACAGGGTTCTCAGCCCCAGCATTTT. Translated: CASSQQGSQPQHF. The rearrangement links TRBV19 to TRBJ1-5, with D possibly matching TRBD1 (6 bases). Germline CDR1 LNHDA, CDR2 SQIVND (reference sequence). V shed 5 bases and J shed 6 bases, with 11 bases lying between them. This CDR3 is built from 13 residues. Together with reference TRBV19 and TRBJ1-5, the CDR3 gives the full variable domain: DGGITQSPKYLFRKEGQNVTLSCEQNLNHDAMYWYRQDPGQGLRLIYYSQIVNDFQKGDIAEGYSVSREKKESFPLTVTSAQKNPTAFYLCASSQQGSQPQHFGDGTRLSIL.

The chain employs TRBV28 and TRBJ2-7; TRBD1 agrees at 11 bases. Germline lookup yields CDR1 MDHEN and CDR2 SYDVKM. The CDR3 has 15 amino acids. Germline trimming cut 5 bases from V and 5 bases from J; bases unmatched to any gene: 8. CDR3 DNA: TGTGCCAGCAGTCTCGTTGGACAGGGGGCGGACGAGCAGTACTTC. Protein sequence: CASSLVGQGADEQYF.

The CDR3 DNA reads TGTGCCAGCAGCGCGGGACAGAGTAATGAAAAACTGTTTTTT. Its translation is CASSAGQSNEKLFF. V gene TRBV9 combines with J gene TRBJ1-4; 7 bases are a match to TRBD1. In germline, CDR1 is SGDLS, CDR2 YYNGEE. V lost 3 bases, J lost 4 bases, and 3 bases stayed unmatched. The CDR3 covers 14 residues.